This paragraph covers one T cell receptor beta chain sequence. Its antigen is undetermined. These data come from a study of cytomegalovirus exposure and HLA in healthy donors. CDR1 and CDR2 (germline): MGHRA, YSYEKL. CDR3 length: 17 amino acids. Trimming at V came to 4 bases and at J to 3 bases, leaving 10 bases not matched to a gene. Each of the donors was a healthy bone marrow donor. Study-wide results and caveats: Trimming of TCR beta V- and J-genes showed a link, identified in a later analysis, to a missense DCLRE1C variant. Reported results showed that the classifier diagnosed cytomegalovirus status with high specificity and sensitivity. As a later analysis showed, several of the most significant clusters appeared to be linked to common viral pathogens.

With 60 Vbeta and 13 Jbeta primers, the PCR was carried out. Clones were read by immunoSEQ multiplex PCR, and TCRdb kept only the in-frame ones, dropping some. The sample includes some 95,000 clones, about 75% seen only once; the top ten take around 4.5%. Sequencing used PBMCs. The sequence came from a middle-aged woman in good health and CMV-seronegative. The chain links TRBV4-1 to TRBJ2-3; 10 nucleotides agree with TRBD2. Here the CDR3 reads CASSLKRGGGLTDTQYF. The CDR3 coding sequence is TGCGCCAGCAGCCTAAAGCGGGGGGGCGGATTGACAGATACGCAGTATTTT.